This is a list of T cell receptor beta chains from one sample in a study of T cell repertoires and Cas9 in healthy adults. Profiled with immunoSEQ multiplex PCR; TCRdb holds only in-frame clones, not every one. The sample carries over 14,000 clones, roughly 89% recorded once. What was sequenced was Tregs (CD4+, CD25+, CD127-, CD137-, CD154-) from PBMCs; culture status not recorded. These TCRs come from a human donor in good health. CDR3s leave out the opening cysteine and the closing phenylalanine or tryptophan.

v_gene: TRBV25-1; j_gene: TRBJ1-3; CDR3aa: ASRNTGDSGNTIY
v_gene: TRBV19; j_gene: TRBJ2-3; CDR3aa: ASRDRAWGTDTQY
v_gene: TRBV28; j_gene: TRBJ1-2; CDR3aa: ASLQGAGGYT
v_gene: TRBV2; j_gene: TRBJ2-5; CDR3aa: ATGLARETQY
v_gene: TRBV28; j_gene: TRBJ2-2; CDR3aa: ATTGGGVGELF
v_gene: TRBV9; j_gene: TRBJ1-2; CDR3aa: ASTPEGRGSPGGYT
v_gene: TRBV4-2; j_gene: TRBJ1-4; CDR3aa: ASSRWGRLEANEKLF
v_gene: TRBV6-1; j_gene: TRBJ1-2; CDR3aa: ASSETAYGYT
v_gene: TRBV11-2; j_gene: TRBJ2-2; CDR3aa: ASSLGGTTGELF
v_gene: TRBV6-6; j_gene: TRBJ1-2; CDR3aa: ASSYSGSYGYT
v_gene: TRBV7-6; j_gene: TRBJ1-6; CDR3aa: ASSPRPSSPLH
v_gene: TRBV2; j_gene: TRBJ2-4; CDR3aa: ASRRTENIQY
v_gene: TRBV2; j_gene: TRBJ2-7; CDR3aa: ASSARVGEQY
v_gene: TRBV7-3; j_gene: TRBJ2-1; CDR3aa: ASSDAKSSYNEQF
v_gene: TRBV15; j_gene: TRBJ1-4; CDR3aa: ATSRGDIGTNEKLF
v_gene: TRBV5-6; j_gene: TRBJ2-2; CDR3aa: ASSLWSSGGFAGELF
v_gene: TRBV5-1; j_gene: TRBJ2-2; CDR3aa: ASSPSNTGELF
v_gene: TRBV29-1; j_gene: TRBJ1-5; CDR3aa: SVEGVGGYSNQPQH
v_gene: TRBV19; j_gene: TRBJ1-1; CDR3aa: ASIRAATRRAGGNTEAF
v_gene: TRBV2; j_gene: TRBJ1-4; CDR3aa: ASSEPPRGRWKEKLF
v_gene: TRBV5-1; j_gene: TRBJ1-1; CDR3aa: ASSLAGPSDTEAF
v_gene: TRBV11-2; j_gene: TRBJ2-7; CDR3aa: ASSPATDRYEQY
v_gene: TRBV19; j_gene: TRBJ1-1; CDR3aa: ASSRGQGGTEAF
v_gene: TRBV19; j_gene: TRBJ1-2; CDR3aa: ASSIAGRGSYYGYT
v_gene: TRBV5-1; j_gene: TRBJ1-1; CDR3aa: ASSLDSYTEAF
v_gene: TRBV11-2; j_gene: TRBJ1-4; CDR3aa: ASSPGFANEKLF
v_gene: TRBV5-1; j_gene: TRBJ2-2; CDR3aa: ASTSGGTNTGELF
v_gene: TRBV7-8; j_gene: TRBJ2-4; CDR3aa: ASSLGQAATKNIQY
v_gene: TRBV19; j_gene: TRBJ1-4; CDR3aa: ASSDRGRNEKLF
v_gene: TRBV29-1; j_gene: TRBJ1-1; CDR3aa: SVELAENTEAF
v_gene: TRBV5-1; j_gene: TRBJ1-4; CDR3aa: ASSLGGTNEKLF
v_gene: TRBV29-1; j_gene: TRBJ2-5; CDR3aa: SVRLATQETQY
v_gene: TRBV19; j_gene: TRBJ1-5; CDR3aa: ASDRGQGVGGQPQH
v_gene: TRBV7-9; j_gene: TRBJ1-2; CDR3aa: ASSPRPEPGQGFVYGYT
v_gene: TRBV7-9; j_gene: TRBJ2-1; CDR3aa: ASSSSLPYNEQF
v_gene: TRBV27; j_gene: TRBJ2-7; CDR3aa: ASSFRAKAYEQY
v_gene: TRBV13; j_gene: TRBJ2-3; CDR3aa: ASSQSVITDTQY
v_gene: TRBV6-6; j_gene: TRBJ1-2; CDR3aa: ASSYSRGTAYGYT
v_gene: TRBV5-1; j_gene: TRBJ2-5; CDR3aa: ASSLRLGRETQY
v_gene: TRBV5-4; j_gene: TRBJ1-2; CDR3aa: ASSLRETNYGYT
v_gene: TRBV11-3; j_gene: TRBJ2-1; CDR3aa: ASSLGGPNEQF
v_gene: TRBV5-1; j_gene: TRBJ1-4; CDR3aa: ASSLGAATNEKLF
v_gene: TRBV4-2; j_gene: TRBJ1-5; CDR3aa: ASSQEVATGNQPQH
v_gene: TRBV6-1; j_gene: TRBJ1-3; CDR3aa: ASSDPIWGAGGNTIY
v_gene: TRBV4-3; j_gene: TRBJ2-2; CDR3aa: ASSHWLTSNTGELF
v_gene: TRBV5-5; j_gene: TRBJ2-1; CDR3aa: ASSLGEWNEQF
v_gene: TRBV18; j_gene: TRBJ2-7; CDR3aa: ASSLSAGGLYEQY
v_gene: TRBV9; j_gene: TRBJ2-2; CDR3aa: ASSVGWGGTGELF
v_gene: TRBV7-2; j_gene: TRBJ2-3; CDR3aa: ASSFVVVDTQY
v_gene: TRBV5-1; j_gene: TRBJ1-2; CDR3aa: ASSMGQGPYGYT
v_gene: TRBV30; j_gene: TRBJ1-2; CDR3aa: AWMVAGYGYT
v_gene: TRBV11-2; j_gene: TRBJ1-3; CDR3aa: ASSKNRDGRWRTIY
v_gene: TRBV10-3; j_gene: TRBJ1-2; CDR3aa: AISERQGANYGYT
v_gene: TRBV4-1; j_gene: TRBJ1-4; CDR3aa: ASSQEGTAERKLF
v_gene: TRBV2; j_gene: TRBJ1-1; CDR3aa: AGRADRDTEAF
v_gene: TRBV4-3; j_gene: TRBJ1-2; CDR3aa: ASSQDPLRVDEYRYT
v_gene: TRBV7-2; j_gene: TRBJ1-2; CDR3aa: ASSHPGQGYSYGYT
v_gene: TRBV7-9; j_gene: TRBJ2-3; CDR3aa: ASSSLSTDTQY
v_gene: TRBV5-1; j_gene: TRBJ2-5; CDR3aa: ASSLEQGFGVTQY